A selection of T cell receptor beta chains follows, all from one sample in a study of regulatory T cells in long-lasting Graves disease. TCRdb recomputed calls from the multiplex PCR reads with MiXCR, one row per CDR3 protein. The sample lists roughly 430,000 distinct CDR3 sequences; over 20% were seen once. Here the sequenced sample was peripheral blood mononuclear cells (PBMCs), taken when the disease was refractory, from a patient treated with antithyroid drugs. The origin of the receptors is a female donor with Graves disease. The CDR3 runs from the conserved cysteine through the conserved F or W. The D gene is left open where the match is weak. Some rows mark clone size as missing; the rest say once, few, many or name a class of expanded clone.

clone size	D gene	J gene	V gene	CDR3 DNA	CDR3 protein
many	TRBD1	TRBJ1-4	TRBV10-2	TGCGCCAGCAGTTCAGGACAGGCTAGTGAAAAACTGTTTTTT	CASSSGQASEKLFF
once	NA	TRBJ2-2	TRBV27	TGTGCCAGCAGTCAAATAGCGGCGGGCACCGGGGAGCTGTTTTTT	CASSQIAAGTGELFF
many	NA	TRBJ1-1	TRBV5-1	TGCGCCAGCAGCATGGACAGTCAGGCTTTCTTT	CASSMDSQAFF
few	TRBD2	TRBJ2-7	TRBV6-1	TGTGCCAGCAGCCAGGAAAAAGCGGGAGGGGTCTACGAGCAGTACTTC	CASSQEKAGGVYEQYF
few	NA	TRBJ1-2	TRBV28	TGTGCCAGCAGTCCGCGGCTCTATGGCTACACCTTC	CASSPRLYGYTF
many	NA	TRBJ2-5	TRBV3-1	TGTGCCAGCAGCCAAGAGGTGGGAGAGACCCAGTACTTC	CASSQEVGETQYF
many	NA	TRBJ1-2	TRBV3-1	TGTGCCAGCAGCCCAGACACGGCTGGGGGCTACACCTTC	CASSPDTAGGYTF
NA	NA	TRBJ2-1	TRBV11-2	TGTGCCAGCAGCGAAGGAGTGGATGAGCAGTTCTTC	CASSEGVDEQFF
NA	NA	TRBJ2-7	TRBV4-1	TGCGCCAGCAGCCAATGGCAGGCCTACGAGCAGTACTTC	CASSQWQAYEQYF
NA	NA	TRBJ2-1	TRBV3-1	TGTGCCAGCAGCCTTCGTGGGGTTGAGCAGTTCTTC	CASSLRGVEQFF
many	NA	TRBJ1-2	TRBV2	TGTGCCAGCAGTGAGCAGGGTAAAAGTGGCTACACCTTC	CASSEQGKSGYTF
NA	TRBD1	TRBJ1-5	TRBV20-1	TGCAGTGCTAGAGATTTGGGTCAGGGGGCGCGTCAGCCCCAGCATTTT	CSARDLGQGARQPQHF
many	NA	TRBJ2-7	TRBV29-1	TGCAGCGTTGAAATCGGGTACGAGCAGTACTTC	CSVEIGYEQYF
many	TRBD1	TRBJ2-7	TRBV6-2/TRBV6-3	TGTGCCAGCAGGACAGGGGTCGAGCAGTACTTC	CASRTGVEQYF
many	NA	TRBJ2-2	TRBV28	TGTGCCAGCACCCGCCACAGGAACACCGGGGAGCTGTTTTTT	CASTRHRNTGELFF
many	NA	TRBJ1-2	TRBV10-3	TGTGCCATTTCAGGTGGCAGAGACTATGGCTACACCTTC	CAISGGRDYGYTF
NA	TRBD2	TRBJ2-2	TRBV3-1	TGTGCCAGCAGCCAAGATCGCGGTAGCGGGAGGGTTCGAACCGGGGAGCTGTTTTTT	CASSQDRGSGRVRTGELFF
few	NA	TRBJ1-2	TRBV5-1	TGCGCCAGCGAGACAGGTTCCTCAAGTAACTATGGCTACACCTTC	CASETGSSSNYGYTF
NA	NA	TRBJ2-2	TRBV20-1	TGCAGTGCTAGAGGTTGGCGGGACGCCGGGGAGCTGTTTTTT	CSARGWRDAGELFF
few	NA	TRBJ2-7	TRBV20-1	TGCAGTGCTAGAGAATCGGGTTACGAGCAGTACTTC	CSARESGYEQYF
NA	NA	TRBJ2-1	TRBV28	TGTGCCAGCAGTTTCGGGTCCTACAATGAGCAGTTCTTC	CASSFGSYNEQFF
NA	TRBD2	TRBJ2-2	TRBV2	TGTGCCAGCAGCTTGGAACCGGGAGGAGACACCGGGGAGCTGTTTTTT	CASSLEPGGDTGELFF
many	NA	TRBJ2-6	TRBV2	TGTGCCAGCAGTGAAGCAGGACTCCTGCTCGGGGCCAACGTCCTGACTTTC	CASSEAGLLLGANVLTF
many	TRBD1	TRBJ2-2	TRBV6-2/TRBV6-3	TGTGCCAGCAGTTACTCGTGGACAGGCACCGGGGAGCTGTTTTTT	CASSYSWTGTGELFF
few	TRBD2	TRBJ2-5	TRBV4-1	TGCGCCAGCAGCCAACTAGGGGGACTAGCGTCTGGAGAGACCCAGTACTTC	CASSQLGGLASGETQYF
few	NA	TRBJ1-5	TRBV30	TGTGCCTGGAGTGTAGGTTCAGGGAATGAGCCCCAGCATTTT	CAWSVGSGNEPQHF
NA	TRBD2	TRBJ2-2	TRBV20-1	TGCAGTGCAAGCATAGCGGGCGTAATCACCGGGGAGCTGTTTTTT	CSASIAGVITGELFF
few	NA	TRBJ2-2	TRBV12-3/TRBV12-4	TGTGCCAGCACTGGCGGAGTAGGGGAGCTGTTTTTT	CASTGGVGELFF
NA	NA	TRBJ2-1	TRBV30	TGTGCCTGGGGCTATTCTACTGAGCAGTTCTTC	CAWGYSTEQFF
NA	NA	TRBJ2-5	TRBV5-4	TGTGCCACGTTAGAAGATTCCCAAGAGACCCAGTACTTC	CATLEDSQETQYF
many	TRBD2	TRBJ2-7	TRBV7-9	TGTGCCAGCAGCGACGAGGGACTAGTCTACGAGCAGTACTTC	CASSDEGLVYEQYF
many	TRBD2	TRBJ2-7	TRBV2	TGTGCCAGCAGTGAAATTGGACTAGCGGGACGGTACGAGCAGTACTTC	CASSEIGLAGRYEQYF
NA	NA	TRBJ2-1	TRBV28	TGTGCCAGCTCCCCCGCTAGCCGCAATTACAATGAGCAGTTCTTC	CASSPASRNYNEQFF
many	NA	TRBJ1-2	TRBV28	TGTGCCAGCACCCTTAACCCGGGTTTGGGGTACACCTTC	CASTLNPGLGYTF
NA	TRBD2	TRBJ2-7	TRBV28	TGTGCCAGCAGTCCAATAGGACTAGCGTACGAGCAGTACTTC	CASSPIGLAYEQYF
few	NA	TRBJ1-2	TRBV20-1	TGCAGTGCCGAAGGACGACGGCCAAATCCCCCCGCGGATGGCTACACCTTC	CSAEGRRPNPPADGYTF
many	NA	TRBJ2-7	TRBV15	TGTGCCACCAGCCGAGAGAGTTACGAGCAGTACTTC	CATSRESYEQYF
many	NA	TRBJ1-6	TRBV30	TGTGCCTGGAGTTTGGGGCAGCGGGGGAATTCACCCCTCCACTTT	CAWSLGQRGNSPLHF
few	NA	TRBJ1-1	TRBV19	TGTGCCAGTAGTATGACGACTGAAGCTTTCTTT	CASSMTTEAFF